These T cell receptor beta chains were read from a single sample in a study of T cell changes during pregnancy in multiple sclerosis. Libraries were prepared by immunoSEQ multiplex PCR; TCRdb keeps only in-frame clonotypes and omits some of them. The repertoire holds approximately 33,000 clones, with about 86% as singletons. The source material was CD4+ T cells from peripheral blood mononuclear cells, sampled in the first trimester of pregnancy. The receptors were sampled from a female donor in good health, enrolled as a control in a pregnancy study. Each CDR3 is given with its conserved first and last residue. Each record gives: V gene, clone size, D gene, J gene, CDR3 DNA, CDR3 protein. D genes are given only for firm matches. Some rows have no size entry. The others give once, few or many, or a class for an expanded clone.

TRBV19	-	-	TRBJ1-2	TGTGCCAGTAGTATAGACCCGGCAGGGGCGAGAGAGGGCTACACCTTC	CASSIDPAGAREGYTF
TRBV7-9	-	-	TRBJ2-3	TGTGCCAGCAGCTGGCAGCCAGGTGATACGCAGTATTTT	CASSWQPGDTQYF
TRBV30	-	TRBD1	TRBJ1-1	TGTGCCTGGGCTACAGGGGGCGACACTGAAGCTTTCTTT	CAWATGGDTEAFF
TRBV15	-	-	TRBJ1-5	TGTGCCACCAGCAGAGATACAGGGAGCAATCAGCCCCAGCATTTT	CATSRDTGSNQPQHF
TRBV10-3	-	-	TRBJ2-7	TGTGCCATCAGTGAGTCAACAGACTCCTACGAGCAGTACTTC	CAISESTDSYEQYF
TRBV5-4	-	TRBD1	TRBJ1-1	TGTGCCAGCAGCCCTGGACAGGGAAACACTGAAGCTTTCTTT	CASSPGQGNTEAFF
TRBV5-4	-	TRBD2	TRBJ2-1	TGTGCCAGCAGCGATAAGCGGGGGGCCCACAATGAGCAGTTCTTC	CASSDKRGAHNEQFF
TRBV18	-	-	TRBJ1-1	TGTGCCAGCTCACCAAGTCGGGATACCACTGAAGCTTTCTTT	CASSPSRDTTEAFF
TRBV7-3	-	-	TRBJ2-5	TGTGCCAGCAGCACCGCAATTGGGGGGGAGACCCAGTACTTC	CASSTAIGGETQYF
TRBV30	-	TRBD1	TRBJ1-1	TGTGCCTGGATACAGGGGGACGGCACTGAAGCTTTCTTT	CAWIQGDGTEAFF
TRBV2	-	-	TRBJ1-6	TGTGCCAGCAGGGGAGGGGAGAACGGGCCCCTCCACTTT	CASRGGENGPLHF
TRBV2	-	TRBD1	TRBJ1-1	TGTGCCAGCACTTATGCTACAGGGGAAGTCACTGAAGCTTTCTTT	CASTYATGEVTEAFF
TRBV9	-	TRBD1	TRBJ1-6	TGTGCCAGCAGCGTCCGAAGCGGGACAGGGGTCTCACCCCTCCACTTT	CASSVRSGTGVSPLHF
TRBV19	-	TRBD1	TRBJ1-5	TGTGCCAGTAGTGCGCCGGGACAGGGGGCAAATCAGCCCCAGCATTTT	CASSAPGQGANQPQHF
TRBV7-8	-	TRBD2	TRBJ2-3	TGTGCCAGCAGCACCTATAGCGGGGCAGGAGATACGCAGTATTTT	CASSTYSGAGDTQYF
TRBV19	-	-	TRBJ1-2	TGTGCCAGTACCCTCGCTCGGGAATATGGCTACACCTTC	CASTLAREYGYTF
TRBV6-5	-	-	TRBJ2-5	TGTGCCAGCAGTTACATAACAGGGTCTCAAGAGACCCAGTACTTC	CASSYITGSQETQYF
TRBV5-5	-	-	TRBJ1-5	TGTGCCAGCAGCTTCGGGGGGTCGGGAGGGAATCAGCCCCAGCATTTT	CASSFGGSGGNQPQHF
TRBV7-2	-	-	TRBJ2-3	TGTGCCAGAGGTAGCGAGACCCGCACAGATACGCAGTATTTT	CARGSETRTDTQYF
TRBV5-1	-	TRBD1	TRBJ2-7	TGCGCCAGCAGCCAACTCGGGACAGGGCCCTACGAGCAGTACTTC	CASSQLGTGPYEQYF
TRBV19	-	-	TRBJ1-2	TGTGCCAGTAGCACAGGAATAAACAGGGACGGCTACACCTTC	CASSTGINRDGYTF
TRBV6-1	once	-	TRBJ1-5	TGTGCCAGCACCCTAAACAATCAGCCCCAGCATTTT	CASTLNNQPQHF
TRBV5-5	-	-	TRBJ1-6	TGTGCCAGCAGCTTGCGTCCAGCGAGCTCCTATAATTCACCCCTCCACTTT	CASSLRPASSYNSPLHF
TRBV6-1	medium-sized	TRBD1	TRBJ1-2	TGTGCCAGCAGTGAAACCTTGACAGGGGTCGGCTACACCTTC	CASSETLTGVGYTF
TRBV11-2	-	TRBD1	TRBJ1-3	TGTGCCAGCAGCTCGGGACAGGTCTCTGGAAACACCATATATTTT	CASSSGQVSGNTIYF
TRBV30	-	-	TRBJ2-2	TGTGCCTGGACCCGGTCAGGGTTGACCGGGGAGCTGTTTTTT	CAWTRSGLTGELFF
TRBV4-1	-	TRBD2	TRBJ2-3	TGCGCCAGCAGCCAAGTTTTAGCGGGGGCCCAAGATACGCAGTATTTT	CASSQVLAGAQDTQYF
TRBV19	-	TRBD1	TRBJ1-5	TGTGCCAGTAGTTCCCGGGGACAGGGGGGCAATCAGCCCCAGCATTTT	CASSSRGQGGNQPQHF
TRBV5-1	-	TRBD2	TRBJ2-1	TGCGCCAGCAGCTTCGGGGGGACCTACAATGAGCAGTTCTTC	CASSFGGTYNEQFF
TRBV11-2	-	-	TRBJ2-3	TGTGCCAGCAGCTTAAGCCGGGGGTTGAACACAGATACGCAGTATTTT	CASSLSRGLNTDTQYF
TRBV5-1	-	TRBD1	TRBJ2-2	TGCGCCAGCAGCCCACGGACAGGGACGAACACCGGGGAGCTGTTTTTT	CASSPRTGTNTGELFF
TRBV5-6	-	TRBD2	TRBJ2-5	TGTGCCAGCAGCTTCGGCGGGGGGGCCCTGGAGACCCAGTACTTC	CASSFGGGALETQYF
TRBV30	-	TRBD1	TRBJ1-4	TGTGCCTGGAGTCGGACAGGGAAAGGGGAGAAACTGTTTTTT	CAWSRTGKGEKLFF
TRBV11-3	-	-	TRBJ1-2	TGTGCCAGCAGCTTAGTAAACAGGGATGGCTACACCTTC	CASSLVNRDGYTF
TRBV15	-	-	TRBJ2-3	TGTGCCACCAGGTTGGATGGACTTGGTACAGATACGCAGTATTTT	CATRLDGLGTDTQYF
TRBV6-1	-	-	TRBJ1-2	TGTGCCAGCAGTGACCGTATACAGGGTCTCTATGGCTACACCTTC	CASSDRIQGLYGYTF
TRBV11-2	-	TRBD1	TRBJ2-7	TGTGCCAGCAGCTTGCGCTCTTTAGGACAGGGCCCCTACGAGCAGTACTTC	CASSLRSLGQGPYEQYF
TRBV29-1	once	TRBD1	TRBJ2-3	TGCAGCGTTCAACCACAGGGGATCCTCACAGATACGCAGTATTTT	CSVQPQGILTDTQYF
TRBV30	few	-	TRBJ2-3	TGTGCCCGGGACCTCGGGGGACCCGGCGATACGCAGTATTTT	CARDLGGPGDTQYF
TRBV19	-	TRBD2	TRBJ2-1	TGTGCCAGTAGTTCAGTCGGCCAGCGGGGGGGCTCATATGAGCAGTTCTTC	CASSSVGQRGGSYEQFF
TRBV7-9	-	TRBD1	TRBJ2-3	TGTGCCAGCAGCTTAAACAGGGGGCAAGCAGATACGCAGTATTTT	CASSLNRGQADTQYF
TRBV5-5	-	-	TRBJ2-5	TGTGCCAGCAGCTTGCTTCTTAGCGCGGAGACCCAGTACTTC	CASSLLLSAETQYF
TRBV14	-	-	TRBJ2-7	TGTGCCAGTAGCCAAGAGAGGGCTCTTGCCTACGAGCAGTACTTC	CASSQERALAYEQYF
TRBV7-8	-	TRBD1	TRBJ1-2	TGTGCCAGCAGCTTAGCCCCGGGACAGAACTATGGCTACACCTTC	CASSLAPGQNYGYTF
TRBV15	-	-	TRBJ2-1	TGTGCCACCAGCAGAGATCGAGGCCCCCTGGATCGGTTCTTC	CATSRDRGPLDRFF
TRBV6-5	-	TRBD1	TRBJ2-7	TGTGCCAGCAGCCGCAGACAGGGGGCGGGAGAGCAGTACTTC	CASSRRQGAGEQYF
TRBV4-1	-	-	TRBJ1-1	TGCGCCAGCAGCCAAGCTAATCTTGTGTGGAGCACTGAAGCTTTCTTT	CASSQANLVWSTEAFF
TRBV11-3	-	-	TRBJ1-5	TGTGCCAGCAGCTTAGATTTGGGCCGAGGGCAGCCCCAGCATTTT	CASSLDLGRGQPQHF
TRBV6-1	-	-	TRBJ2-7	TGTGCCAGCAGTGAAAATCAGGGGAAGCAGTACTTC	CASSENQGKQYF
TRBV25-1	few	-	TRBJ1-1	TGTGCCAGCAGTGAATTTGAGGGTAACATGAACACTGAAGCTTTCTTT	CASSEFEGNMNTEAFF
TRBV30	once	TRBD1	TRBJ1-1	TGTGCCTGGAGCCGGACAGGGGGATATACTGAAGCTTTCTTT	CAWSRTGGYTEAFF
TRBV30	-	TRBD2	TRBJ2-1	TGTGCCTGGAACGCGGTGGGGCGGGGGAATGAGCAGTTCTTC	CAWNAVGRGNEQFF
TRBV7-2	-	TRBD1	TRBJ1-2	TGTGCCAGCAGCTCCGACAGGGGAGGTGGCTACACCTTC	CASSSDRGGGYTF
TRBV11-2	-	TRBD2	TRBJ2-5	TGTGCCAGCAGCTTAGACGGGAGGGTAGGTGAGACCCAGTACTTC	CASSLDGRVGETQYF
TRBV5-6	-	-	TRBJ2-2	TGTGCCAGCAGCTCTTTAGTCGCGAACACCGGGGAGCTGTTTTTT	CASSSLVANTGELFF
TRBV10-2	-	TRBD2	TRBJ2-3	TGCGCCAGCAGTTCCCGGGGGGGCCACACAGATACGCAGTATTTT	CASSSRGGHTDTQYF
TRBV4-1	-	TRBD2	TRBJ2-3	TGCGCCAGCAGCCCGGGACTAGCGGGGGTAGTCATGGATACGCAGTATTTT	CASSPGLAGVVMDTQYF
TRBV5-1	-	-	TRBJ2-3	TGCGCCAGCAGCCTAACCGGGATCGGCCACACAGATACGCAGTATTTT	CASSLTGIGHTDTQYF